This entry lists 24 T cell receptor beta chains sequenced from one sample in a study of OX40 agonist ivuxolimab in advanced cancers. TCRdb keeps only in-frame clones here, not all; method: immunoSEQ multiplex PCR. The sample includes roughly 88,000 clones, more than 75% of them seen just once. Sequences were derived from CD4+ or CD8+ T cells sorted from blood, sampled in a trial of the OX40 agonist ivuxolimab. Every receptor here comes from an adult with an advanced solid tumor such as melanoma, head and neck, liver or kidney cancer.

The gene calls are TRBV5-1 and TRBJ2-1; 9 nucleotides align to TRBD2. Looked up from germline, CDR1 is SGHRS and CDR2 is YFSETQ. V was pared by 0 bases and J by 4 bases, with 5 bases of the junction left unmatched. This CDR3 has 16 amino acids. The CDR3 sequence is CASSLETSGLYNEQFF. The CDR3 DNA sequence: TGCGCCAGCAGCTTGGAAACTAGCGGGTTGTACAATGAGCAGTTCTTC.

The chain uses TRBV28 and TRBJ2-6, with 7 positions matching TRBD1. The trim removed 3 bases at V and 2 bases at J, leaving 7 bases unmatched. This CDR3 is 17 amino acids long. The germline CDR1 and CDR2 sequences are MDHEN and SYDVKM. CDR3 sequence: CASSFRQGVAGANVLTF. The CDR3 DNA reads as TGTGCCAGCAGTTTCCGGCAGGGGGTAGCTGGGGCCAACGTCCTGACTTTC.

The gene calls are TRBV6-6 and TRBJ1-3; D is uncertain. V was shortened by 6 bases and J by 4 bases, with 10 bases between the two germline ends. The length of the CDR3 is 13 residues. Germline V CDR1 and CDR2: MNHNY, SVGAGI (reference sequence). The CDR3 bases are TGTGCCAGCAGCCACCCCGAGGGAAACACCATATATTTT. Translated, it gives CASSHPEGNTIYF.

The chain joins TRBV19 to TRBJ2-2; D may be TRBD1 (7 bases). This CDR3 region has 15 residues. V was shortened by 4 bases and J by 4 bases, with 13 bases between the two germline ends. Germline CDR1 reads LNHDA; CDR2 reads SQIVND (reference sequence). The CDR3 here is CASSRRGRITGELFF. CDR3 nucleotide sequence: TGTGCCAGTAGTAGGAGGGGGCGCATCACCGGGGAGCTGTTTTTT.

The chain employs TRBV5-6 and TRBJ1-5, with TRBD1 as a possible D gene (6 bases). Germline V gives CDR1 SGHDT, CDR2 YYEEEE. This CDR3 contains 14 residues. V gave up 4 bases and J gave up 3 bases, with 11 bases separating them. The CDR3 DNA reads as TGTGCCAGCAGCCCACAGGGAGACAATCAGCCCCAGCATTTT. It codes for CASSPQGDNQPQHF.

This chain joins TRBV19 and TRBJ1-5; 7 bases match TRBD1. The trim removed 4 bases at V and 3 bases at J, leaving 9 bases unmatched. Germline V lookup: CDR1 LNHDA, CDR2 SQIVND (reference sequence). This CDR3 is 16 amino acids long. The CDR3: CASSNPPGTDNQPQHF. The DNA for the CDR3 is TGTGCCAGTAGTAACCCTCCCGGGACAGACAATCAGCCCCAGCATTTT.

The chain is built from TRBV28 and TRBJ1-5; 7 positions match TRBD1. After removal of 6 bases from V and 6 bases from J, the junction contained 8 bases not matched to a gene. The CDR3 has 14 residues. The germline V gene has CDR1 MDHEN and CDR2 SYDVKM. CDR3 loop: CASRYDRVGQPQHF. CDR3 nucleotides: TGTGCCAGCAGATACGACAGGGTCGGTCAGCCCCAGCATTTT.

This clone was picked up one time. The rearrangement joins TRBV27 to TRBJ1-2; D might be TRBD1 (5 bases). The CDR3 length is 15 residues. The V end was cut by 5 bases, the J end by 8 bases, with 21 bases between. Germline V gene sequence: CDR1 MNHEY, CDR2 SMNVEV (reference sequence). As DNA, the CDR3 is TGTGCCAGCAGTCAGCGACGGGGCGGGGAACTCGGCTACACCTTC. It translates to CASSQRRGGELGYTF.

The chain links TRBV7-9 to TRBJ2-7, with TRBD2 as a possible D gene (5 bases). CDR3 length equals 12 residues. Trimming removed 5 bases from V and 4 bases from J, with 9 bases in between. Germline-derived CDR1 and CDR2 are SEHNR and FQNEAQ (reference sequence). CDR3 residues: CASSLSGYEQYF. In nucleotides, the CDR3 is TGTGCCAGCAGCCTCAGCGGATACGAGCAGTACTTC.

The CDR3, as DNA: TGTGCCAGCAGACGGACAGGCTTCACTGAAGCTTTCTTT. It is translated as CASRRTGFTEAFF. V gene TRBV6-1 combines with J gene TRBJ1-1; 7 nucleotides agree with TRBD1. J was trimmed by 4 bases and V by 6 bases; bases with no gene match: 5. There are 13 residues in the CDR3. Per the germline V gene, CDR1 is MNHNS and CDR2 is SASEGT.

The J gene is TRBJ1-6, the V gene TRBV11-2, with TRBD1 as a possible D gene (6 bases). The CDR3 has 16 residues. Trimming removed 2 bases from V and 1 base from J, with 9 bases in between. The germline CDR1 and CDR2 sequences are SGHAT and FQNNGV. DNA for the CDR3: TGTGCCAGCAGCTTAACAGGGAGATCCTATAATTCACCCCTCCACTTT. Amino acids: CASSLTGRSYNSPLHF. Complete variable domain (other parts from reference TRBV11-2 and TRBJ1-6): EAGVAQSPRYKIIEKRQSVAFWCNPISGHATLYWYQQILGQGPKLLIQFQNNGVVDDSQLPKDRFSAERLKGVDSTLKIQPAKLEDSAVYLCASSLTGRSYNSPLHFGNGTRLTVT.

The J gene is TRBJ2-5, the V gene TRBV28; D is unresolved. Deletions cut 1 base from V and 0 bases from J, with 9 bases between. Germline values: CDR1 MDHEN, CDR2 SYDVKM. The CDR3 loop spans 15 amino acids. The CDR3 protein is CASSLSAGNQETQYF. In nucleotides, the CDR3 is TGTGCCAGCAGTTTATCGGCCGGAAACCAAGAGACCCAGTACTTC.

This clone was observed a single time. This chain links TRBV14 with TRBJ2-5, with a possible D match to TRBD2 (6 bases). The V gene lost 6 bases and the J gene lost 3 bases, with 14 bases spanning the gap. The germline CDR1 and CDR2 sequences are SGHDN and FVKESK. CDR3 length: 14 amino acids. The CDR3 protein is CASRPTGGEETQYF. As DNA, the CDR3 is TGTGCCAGCAGGCCGACTGGCGGGGAAGAGACCCAGTACTTC.

The chain is built from TRBV13 and TRBJ1-4; D call uncertain. Per the germline V gene, CDR1 is PRHDT and CDR2 is FYEKMQ (reference sequence). V gave up 0 bases and J gave up 2 bases, with 13 bases separating them. The CDR3 runs to 17 residues. The CDR3 reads CASSLGGSVGTNEKLFF. CDR3 sequence (DNA): TGTGCCAGCAGCTTAGGGGGCAGTGTGGGGACTAATGAAAAACTGTTTTTT.

The V gene is TRBV11-3, the J gene TRBJ2-1; unclear D gene. Germline-derived CDR1 and CDR2 are SGHNT and YENEEA. V lost 3 bases and J lost 5, with 5 bases in between. The CDR3 has 12 amino acids. The CDR3 region has the DNA TGTGCCAGCAGCTTGACGCACAATGAGCAGTTCTTC. Its translation: CASSLTHNEQFF.

This clone has a count of ten or more. The V call is TRBV15, the J call TRBJ1-1; D might be TRBD1 (5 bases). The V gene's germline CDR1 is LNHNV and CDR2 YYDKDF (reference sequence). V gave up 1 base and J gave up 4 bases, with 10 bases separating them. There are 14 residues in the CDR3. The chain's CDR3 is CATSRGDESTEAFF. The DNA of the CDR3 is TGTGCCACCAGCAGAGGGGACGAGAGCACTGAAGCTTTCTTT.

The count of this clone is one. J is TRBJ2-4 and V is TRBV6-1; perhaps TRBD1 as D (6 bases). Germline V CDR1 and CDR2: MNHNS, SASEGT. The CDR3 consists of 15 residues. V lost 1 base, J lost 4 bases, and 11 bases lay in between. CDR3 residues: CASSEVLGQKNIQYF. DNA of the CDR3: TGTGCCAGCAGTGAAGTTCTAGGACAGAAAAACATTCAGTACTTC.

As DNA, the CDR3 is TGTGCCAGCAGTTTAAGTCTAGCGGGAGGGCCAGATACGCAGTATTTT. Its translation: CASSLSLAGGPDTQYF. This chain joins TRBV27 and TRBJ2-3; 12 bases match TRBD2. Trimming cost V 2 bases and J 4 bases; bases outside gene matches: 4. The CDR3 contains 16 residues. Looked up from germline, CDR1 is MNHEY and CDR2 is SMNVEV (reference sequence).

The rearrangement uses TRBV19 and TRBJ1-5; D is perhaps TRBD1 (6 bases). Looked up from germline, CDR1 is LNHDA and CDR2 is SQIVND (reference sequence). The CDR3 extends over 13 amino acids. V lost 3 bases and J lost 5, with 8 bases in between. This CDR3 reads CASSMGHYQPQHF. The CDR3, as DNA: TGTGCCAGTAGTATGGGACATTATCAGCCCCAGCATTTT.

The chain has TRBV6-5 and TRBJ2-2; 10 bases map to TRBD2. This CDR3 region has 14 residues. The V and J ends lost 6 bases and 6 bases, in that order; junction bases with no gene match: 4. The V gene's germline CDR1 is MNHEY and CDR2 SVGAGI. CDR3 amino acids: CASSLAGAAGELFF. CDR3 DNA: TGTGCCAGCAGCCTAGCGGGAGCTGCCGGGGAGCTGTTTTTT.

This chain links TRBV25-1 with TRBJ2-3; the match to TRBD2 covers 12 bases. V gave up 3 bases and J gave up 4 bases; unmatched junction bases: 8. Germline-derived CDR1 and CDR2 are MGHDK and SYGVNS. The CDR3 covers 17 residues. CDR3 amino acids: CASSEPTSGSWADTQYF. In DNA, the CDR3 is TGTGCCAGCAGTGAGCCGACTAGCGGGAGTTGGGCAGATACGCAGTATTTT.

V is TRBV13 and J is TRBJ2-7; D gene uncertain. V was trimmed by 0 bases and J by 6 bases, leaving 12 bases between them. The CDR3 length is 14 residues. Germline V gene lookup returns CDR1 PRHDT and CDR2 FYEKMQ (reference sequence). The CDR3 nucleotides read TGTGCCAGCAGCTTAGGCGAATCAGCGTCCGAGCAGTACTTC. It encodes CASSLGESASEQYF. Using reference TRBV13 and TRBJ2-7 for the parts outside the CDR3, the full variable domain is AAGVIQSPRHLIKEKRETATLKCYPIPRHDTVYWYQQGPGQDPQFLISFYEKMQSDKGSIPDRFSAQQFSDYHSELNMSSLELGDSALYFCASSLGESASEQYFGPGTRLTVT.

The chain links TRBV18 to TRBJ2-3; 7 bases line up with TRBD1. The CDR3 extends over 15 amino acids. CDR1 is KGHSH and CDR2 is LQKENI in the germline V gene. V shed 3 bases and J 2 bases; nucleotides not matched to a gene: 5. The CDR3 protein is CASSPGQRSTDTQYF. The CDR3 DNA sequence: TGTGCCAGCTCACCGGGACAGAGATCCACAGATACGCAGTATTTT.

This clone was counted only a few times. The chain employs TRBV5-1 and TRBJ1-2; D possibly corresponds to TRBD1 (5 bases). Per germline, CDR1 SGHRS and CDR2 YFSETQ. This CDR3 is 15 amino acids long. Between the trimmed V and J ends, which lost 1 base and 0 bases, there was a span of 10 bases. For the CDR3, the DNA is TGCGCCAGCAGCTTGTCGACAGATGCTAACTATGGCTACACCTTC. Translated, it gives CASSLSTDANYGYTF.